This T cell receptor (beta chain) was documented in a study of high-grade serous ovarian cancer treatment subgroups. Looking at the study overall: Each sample yielded on average approximately 7,500 unique TCR beta rearrangements from approximately 13,000 reads.

The junction had 6 bases not matched to a gene; V was cut back by 7 bases and J by 0 bases. Germline V gene data show CDR1 as LNHDA and CDR2 as SQIVND (reference sequence). The CDR3 runs 15 residues. Overall study results and limits: Bulk tumor TCR sequencing gave no spatial information. Same-patient tumor repertoires overlapped at roughly 0.1 to 0.79; different patients barely overlapped.

Tumor tissue was taken before any definitive surgery or chemotherapy was given. In this sample, this clone turned up a few times. Its target is not known. TCRdb's copy holds only in-frame clones and misses some; the assay was immunoSEQ multiplex PCR. The sample includes several thousand clones, about 70% of them seen just once. The J gene is TRBJ2-7, the V gene TRBV19; 10 bases are a match to TRBD1. The material sequenced was tumor tissue. The receptor was isolated from a human donor with high-grade serous ovarian cancer. In DNA form, the CDR3 reads TGTGCCAGTACCCCCGGACAGGGGGTCTCCTACGAGCAGTACTTC. Protein product: CASTPGQGVSYEQYF.